The 8 T cell receptor beta chains in this list originate from one sample, sequenced in a study of CD8 T cells in ankylosing spondylitis. One entry per CDR3 protein, called by TCRdb with MiXCR from the 5' RACE reads. This table holds some 130,000 distinct CDR3 sequences, 7.3% found once. Sequenced: blood, either unsorted or a sorted T cell fraction (not recorded which). All receptors derive from a female donor with ankylosing spondylitis or in good health (not recorded which).

At least ten counts were recorded for this clonotype. The CDR3 DNA is TGTGCCAGCAGCCAAGATGGACCCTACGAGGGCTCTGGAAACACCATATATTTT. Translation gives CASSQDGPYEGSGNTIYF. The chain uses TRBV4-2 and TRBJ1-3, with D unresolved. CDR1 LGHNA and CDR2 YNFKEQ come from the germline V gene. The CDR3 runs 18 residues. V was cut by 0 bases and J by 0 bases, with 15 bases left in between.

This clonotype has a count of ten or more. V usage is TRBV21-1 and J usage is TRBJ2-7; TRBD1, the table's D call, was not compared with the DNA. TRBV21-1 represents a pseudogene. There are 14 residues in the CDR3. The DNA of the CDR3 is TGTGCCAGCAGCGTCCGGGGGCCTACCTACGAGCAGTACTTC. Protein sequence: CASSVRGPTYEQYF.

Many counts were recorded for this clonotype. The chain uses TRBV19 and TRBJ2-2; possibly TRBD1 for D (6 bases). Per the germline V gene, CDR1 is LNHDA and CDR2 is SQIVND (reference sequence). The length of the CDR3 is 14 residues. V lost 6 bases and J lost 8, with 16 bases in between. CDR3 coding DNA: TGTGCCAGTAGGGACAGAGGGGTAACTGGGGAGCTGTTTTTT. It yields the protein CASRDRGVTGELFF.

This clonotype was picked up many times. J is TRBJ1-4 and V is TRBV4-3; 10 bases are shared with TRBD1. CDR1 is LGHNA and CDR2 is YSLEER in the germline V gene. The junction had 6 bases not matched to a gene; V was cut back by 1 base and J by 7 bases. This CDR3 is built from 16 residues. The CDR3 here is CASSQGWGTGVEKLFF. The CDR3 DNA sequence: TGCGCCAGCAGCCAAGGATGGGGGACAGGGGTTGAAAAACTGTTTTTT.

The V gene is TRBV7-3, the J gene TRBJ2-1; perhaps TRBD2 as D (6 bases). CDR3 length: 15 amino acids. Trimming took off 5 bases at V and 1 base at J, with 12 bases between the two ends. Germline V gives CDR1 SGHTA, CDR2 FQGTGA. The CDR3: CASSPLGGSYNEQFF. The CDR3 DNA sequence: TGTGCCAGCAGCCCCCTCGGGGGTTCCTACAATGAGCAGTTCTTC.

The table lists this clonotype with many counts. The chain joins TRBV27 to TRBJ1-1; no clear D. There are 13 residues in the CDR3. Germline V gene data show CDR1 as MNHEY and CDR2 as SMNVEV (reference sequence). Trimming pared 3 bases from V and 4 bases from J, leaving 9 bases between. CDR3 in DNA: TGTGCCAGCAGTTTCCCGGGTGGCACTGAAGCTTTCTTT. It is translated as CASSFPGGTEAFF.

The chain combines TRBV4-2 with TRBJ2-3; unclear D gene. Germline assignment: CDR1 LGHNA and CDR2 YNFKEQ. CDR3 length: 12 amino acids. V lost 0 bases, J lost 4 bases, and 2 bases lay in between. CDR3 loop: CASSQESDTQYF. The DNA for the CDR3 is TGTGCCAGCAGCCAAGAATCAGATACGCAGTATTTT.

This clonotype was picked up many times. The chain is built from TRBV5-1 and TRBJ2-5, with D perhaps matching TRBD2 (5 bases). V lost 3 bases and J lost 4, with 16 bases in between. Germline V gene sequence: CDR1 SGHRS, CDR2 YFSETQ. CDR3 length: 15 residues. In DNA, the CDR3 is TGCGCCAGCAGCTCGTCCGGGAAATGGGGAGAGACCCAGTACTTC. Translating gives CASSSSGKWGETQYF.